The entry below describes one T cell receptor (beta chain). Its matching antigen is unknown. The CDR3 contains 17 residues. The germline V and J ends were trimmed by 1 base and 3 bases, with 16 bases remaining between them. The record originates from a study of cytomegalovirus exposure and HLA in healthy donors. Study-level results: Near-uniform donor sequencing depth was presumed by presence/absence analyses.

This PCR relied on a set of 60 Vbeta primers and 13 Jbeta primers. Sequencing used immunoSEQ multiplex PCR; TCRdb keeps in-frame clones, though not all of them. The sample contains about 120,000 clones, 63% of which appear only once. This receptor was obtained from a man between 40 and 49 years old in good health and CMV-seropositive. Sequencing was carried out using PBMCs. This chain connects TRBV5-3 to TRBJ2-2; possible D gene TRBD2, 5 bases. TRBV5-3 is placed among ORFs of uncertain function. CDR3 loop: CARSLMVVKEDTGELFF. The DNA for the CDR3 is TGTGCCAGAAGCTTGATGGTGGTGAAGGAGGACACCGGGGAGCTGTTTTTT.